This TCR beta chain was retrieved from a study of blood T cell repertoires in COVID-19. There are 15 residues in the CDR3. Germline V gives CDR1 SGHNT, CDR2 YYREEE (reference sequence). V lost 4 bases to trimming and J lost 5 bases, with 18 bases between them. Profiled with immunoSEQ multiplex PCR; TCRdb holds only in-frame clones, not every one. The data show about 26,000 clones, 85% to 90% seen once. This TCR was recovered from a human donor in a cohort sampled during active COVID-19. Sequencing input: peripheral blood. The V and J genes are TRBV5-4 and TRBJ1-2; D might be TRBD1 (5 bases). CDR3: CASSRGTVGIYGYTF. In DNA, the CDR3 is TGTGCCAGCAGCCGCGGGACGGTGGGGATATATGGCTACACCTTC.